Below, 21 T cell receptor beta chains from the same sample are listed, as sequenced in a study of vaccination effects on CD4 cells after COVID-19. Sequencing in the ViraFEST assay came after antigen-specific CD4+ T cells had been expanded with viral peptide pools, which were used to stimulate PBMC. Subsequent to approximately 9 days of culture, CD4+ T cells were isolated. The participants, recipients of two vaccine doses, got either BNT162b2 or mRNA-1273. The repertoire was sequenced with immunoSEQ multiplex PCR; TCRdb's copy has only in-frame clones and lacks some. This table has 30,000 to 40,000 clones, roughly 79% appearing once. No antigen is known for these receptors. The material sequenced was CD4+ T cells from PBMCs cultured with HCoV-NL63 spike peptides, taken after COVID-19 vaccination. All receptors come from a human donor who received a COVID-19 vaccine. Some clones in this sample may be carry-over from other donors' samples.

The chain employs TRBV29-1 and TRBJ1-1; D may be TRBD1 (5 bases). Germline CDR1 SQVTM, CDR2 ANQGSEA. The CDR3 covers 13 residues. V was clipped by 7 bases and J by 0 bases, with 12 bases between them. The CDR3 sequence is CSGGPTMNTEAFF. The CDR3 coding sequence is TGCAGCGGGGGACCGACCATGAACACTGAAGCTTTCTTT.

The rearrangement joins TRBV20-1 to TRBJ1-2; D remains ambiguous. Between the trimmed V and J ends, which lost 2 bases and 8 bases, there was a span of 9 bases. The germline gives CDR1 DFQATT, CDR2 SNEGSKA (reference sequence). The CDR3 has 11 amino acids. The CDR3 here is CSARPPSGYTF. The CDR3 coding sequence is TGCAGTGCTAGACCCCCGAGCGGCTACACCTTC.

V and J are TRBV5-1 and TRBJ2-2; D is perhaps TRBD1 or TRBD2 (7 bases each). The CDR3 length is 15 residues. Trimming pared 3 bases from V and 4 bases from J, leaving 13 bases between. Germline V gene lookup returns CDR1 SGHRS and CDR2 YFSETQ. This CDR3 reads CASSSDREGTGELFF. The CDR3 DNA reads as TGCGCCAGCAGCTCCGACAGGGAGGGCACCGGGGAGCTGTTTTTT. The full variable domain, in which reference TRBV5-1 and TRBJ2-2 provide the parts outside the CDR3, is KAGVTQTPRYLIKTRGQQVTLSCSPISGHRSVSWYQQTPGQGLQFLFEYFSETQRNKGNFPGRFSGRQFSNSRSEMNVSTLELGDSALYLCASSSDREGTGELFFGEGSRLTVL.

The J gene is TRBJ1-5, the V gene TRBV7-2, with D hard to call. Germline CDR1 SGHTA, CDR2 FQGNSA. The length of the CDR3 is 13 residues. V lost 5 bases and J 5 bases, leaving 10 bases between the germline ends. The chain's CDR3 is CASSPRAYQPQHF. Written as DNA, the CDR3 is TGTGCCAGCAGCCCCCGGGCTTATCAGCCCCAGCATTTT.

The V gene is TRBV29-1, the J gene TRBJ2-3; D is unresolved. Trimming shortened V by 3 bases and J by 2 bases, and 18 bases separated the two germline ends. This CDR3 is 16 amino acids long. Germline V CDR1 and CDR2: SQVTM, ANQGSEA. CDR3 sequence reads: CSVEGLNSRSTDTQYF. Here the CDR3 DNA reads TGCAGCGTTGAGGGTTTGAACAGTCGATCCACAGATACGCAGTATTTT.

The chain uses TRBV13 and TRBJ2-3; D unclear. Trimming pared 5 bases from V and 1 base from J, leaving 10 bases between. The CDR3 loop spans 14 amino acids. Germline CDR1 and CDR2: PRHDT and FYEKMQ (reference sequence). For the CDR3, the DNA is TGTGCCAGCAGCCAAGCGAGTGGCACAGATACGCAGTATTTT. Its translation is CASSQASGTDTQYF.

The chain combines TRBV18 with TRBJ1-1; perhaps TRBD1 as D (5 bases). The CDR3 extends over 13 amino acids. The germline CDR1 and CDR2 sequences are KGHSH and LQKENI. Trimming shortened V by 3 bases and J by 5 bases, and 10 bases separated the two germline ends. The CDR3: CASSPAGRTEAFF. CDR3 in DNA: TGTGCCAGCTCACCGGCAGGGAGGACTGAAGCTTTCTTT.

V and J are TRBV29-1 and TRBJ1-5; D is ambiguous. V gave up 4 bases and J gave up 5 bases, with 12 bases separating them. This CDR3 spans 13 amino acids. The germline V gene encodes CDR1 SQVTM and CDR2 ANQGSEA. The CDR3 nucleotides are TGCAGCGTTGGGGAGGGATGGGATCAGCCCCAGCATTTT. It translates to CSVGEGWDQPQHF. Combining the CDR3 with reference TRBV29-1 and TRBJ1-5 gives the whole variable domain SAVISQKPSRDICQRGTSLTIQCQVDSQVTMMFWYRQQPGQSLTLIATANQGSEATYESGFVIDKFPISRPNLTFSTLTVSNMSPEDSSIYLCSVGEGWDQPQHFGDGTRLSIL.

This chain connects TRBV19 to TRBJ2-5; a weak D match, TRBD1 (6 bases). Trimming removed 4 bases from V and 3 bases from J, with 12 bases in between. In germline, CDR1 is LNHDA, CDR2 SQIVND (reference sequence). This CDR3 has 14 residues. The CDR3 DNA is TGTGCCAGTAGTACCAACCGGGACAAAGAGACCCAGTACTTC. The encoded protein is CASSTNRDKETQYF.

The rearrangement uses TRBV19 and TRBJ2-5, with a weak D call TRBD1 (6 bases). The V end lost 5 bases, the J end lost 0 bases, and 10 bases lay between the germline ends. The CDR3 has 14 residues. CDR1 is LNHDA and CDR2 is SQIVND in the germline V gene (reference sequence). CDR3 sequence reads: CASSSGQDQETQYF. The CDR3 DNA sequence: TGTGCCAGTAGTTCGGGACAAGACCAAGAGACCCAGTACTTC.

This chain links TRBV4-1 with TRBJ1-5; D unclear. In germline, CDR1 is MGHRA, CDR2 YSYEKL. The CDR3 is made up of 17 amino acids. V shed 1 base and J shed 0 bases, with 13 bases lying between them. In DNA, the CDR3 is TGCGCCAGCAGCCAAGTGTTCAGGTTCAATAGCAATCAGCCCCAGCATTTT. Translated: CASSQVFRFNSNQPQHF.

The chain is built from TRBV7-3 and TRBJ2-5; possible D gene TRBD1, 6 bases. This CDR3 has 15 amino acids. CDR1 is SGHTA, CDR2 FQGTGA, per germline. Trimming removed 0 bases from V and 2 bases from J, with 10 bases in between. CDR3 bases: TGTGCCAGCAGCTTAACGGGGGCCCCACAAGAGACCCAGTACTTC. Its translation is CASSLTGAPQETQYF.

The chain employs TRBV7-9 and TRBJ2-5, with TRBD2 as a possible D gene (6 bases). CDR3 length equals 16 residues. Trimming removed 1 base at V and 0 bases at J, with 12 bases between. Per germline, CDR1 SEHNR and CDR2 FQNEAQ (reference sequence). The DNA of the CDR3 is TGTGCCAGCAGCTTAGGTCTGGGGGGTTACCAAGAGACCCAGTACTTC. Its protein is CASSLGLGGYQETQYF.

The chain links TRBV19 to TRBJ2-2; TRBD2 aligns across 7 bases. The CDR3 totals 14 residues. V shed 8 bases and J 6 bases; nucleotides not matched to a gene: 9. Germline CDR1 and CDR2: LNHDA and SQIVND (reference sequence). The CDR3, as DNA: TGTGCCAGTGGAGCGGGGTATCGATCCGGGGAGCTGTTTTTT. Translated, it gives CASGAGYRSGELFF.

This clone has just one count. CDR3: CASSIGWQVDYGYTF. The CDR3, as DNA: TGTGCCAGTAGTATAGGTTGGCAGGTCGACTATGGCTACACCTTC. The chain couples TRBV19 to TRBJ1-2; no clear D gene. Trimming stripped 1 base from V and 3 bases from J, with 12 bases between. CDR3 length equals 15 residues. Germline V gene lookup returns CDR1 LNHDA and CDR2 SQIVND (reference sequence). The variable domain in full, completed from reference TRBV19 and TRBJ1-2, reads DGGITQSPKYLFRKEGQNVTLSCEQNLNHDAMYWYRQDPGQGLRLIYYSQIVNDFQKGDIAEGYSVSREKKESFPLTVTSAQKNPTAFYLCASSIGWQVDYGYTFGSGTRLTVV.

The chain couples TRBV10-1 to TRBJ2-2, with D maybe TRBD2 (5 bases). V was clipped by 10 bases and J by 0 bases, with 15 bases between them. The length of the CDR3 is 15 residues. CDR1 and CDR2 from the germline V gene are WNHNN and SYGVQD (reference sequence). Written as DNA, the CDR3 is TGCGCCATCGATTTATGGCGGGCGAACACCGGGGAGCTGTTTTTT. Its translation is CAIDLWRANTGELFF.

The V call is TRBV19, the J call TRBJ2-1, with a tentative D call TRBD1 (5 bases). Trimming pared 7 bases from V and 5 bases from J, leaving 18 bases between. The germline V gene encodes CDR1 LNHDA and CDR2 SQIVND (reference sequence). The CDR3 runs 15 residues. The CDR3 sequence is CASTTPGMGNNEQFF. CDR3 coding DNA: TGTGCCAGTACCACCCCAGGGATGGGTAACAATGAGCAGTTCTTC.

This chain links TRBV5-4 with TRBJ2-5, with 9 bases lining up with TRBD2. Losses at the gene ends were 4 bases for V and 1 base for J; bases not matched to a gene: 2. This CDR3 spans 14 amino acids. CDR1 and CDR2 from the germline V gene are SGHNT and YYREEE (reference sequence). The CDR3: CASSATSGQETQYF. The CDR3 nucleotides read TGTGCCAGCAGCGCGACTAGCGGCCAAGAGACCCAGTACTTC.

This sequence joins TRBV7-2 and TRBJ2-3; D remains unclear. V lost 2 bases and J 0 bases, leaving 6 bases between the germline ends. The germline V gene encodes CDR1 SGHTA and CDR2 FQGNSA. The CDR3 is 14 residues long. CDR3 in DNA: TGTGCCAGCAGCTTACGCCCTAGCACAGATACGCAGTATTTT. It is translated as CASSLRPSTDTQYF. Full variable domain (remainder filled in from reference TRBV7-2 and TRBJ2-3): GAGVSQSPSNKVTEKGKDVELRCDPISGHTALYWYRQSLGQGLEFLIYFQGNSAPDKSGLPSDRFSAERTGGSVSTLTIQRTQQEDSAVYLCASSLRPSTDTQYFGPGTRLTVL.

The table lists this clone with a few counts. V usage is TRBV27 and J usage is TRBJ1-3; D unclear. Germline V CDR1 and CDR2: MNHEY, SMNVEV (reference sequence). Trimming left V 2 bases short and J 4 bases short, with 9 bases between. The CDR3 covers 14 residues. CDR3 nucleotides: TGTGCCAGCAGTTTAAATCCGGGCGGAAACACCATATATTTT. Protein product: CASSLNPGGNTIYF.

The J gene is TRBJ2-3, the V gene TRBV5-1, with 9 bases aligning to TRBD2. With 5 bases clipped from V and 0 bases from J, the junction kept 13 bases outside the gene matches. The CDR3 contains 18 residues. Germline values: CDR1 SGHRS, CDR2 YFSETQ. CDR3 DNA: TGCGCCAGCAGGCAGGGTCGAGCGGGGGGAACTAGCACAGATACGCAGTATTTT. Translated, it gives CASRQGRAGGTSTDTQYF. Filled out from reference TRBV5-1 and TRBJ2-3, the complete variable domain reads KAGVTQTPRYLIKTRGQQVTLSCSPISGHRSVSWYQQTPGQGLQFLFEYFSETQRNKGNFPGRFSGRQFSNSRSEMNVSTLELGDSALYLCASRQGRAGGTSTDTQYFGPGTRLTVL.